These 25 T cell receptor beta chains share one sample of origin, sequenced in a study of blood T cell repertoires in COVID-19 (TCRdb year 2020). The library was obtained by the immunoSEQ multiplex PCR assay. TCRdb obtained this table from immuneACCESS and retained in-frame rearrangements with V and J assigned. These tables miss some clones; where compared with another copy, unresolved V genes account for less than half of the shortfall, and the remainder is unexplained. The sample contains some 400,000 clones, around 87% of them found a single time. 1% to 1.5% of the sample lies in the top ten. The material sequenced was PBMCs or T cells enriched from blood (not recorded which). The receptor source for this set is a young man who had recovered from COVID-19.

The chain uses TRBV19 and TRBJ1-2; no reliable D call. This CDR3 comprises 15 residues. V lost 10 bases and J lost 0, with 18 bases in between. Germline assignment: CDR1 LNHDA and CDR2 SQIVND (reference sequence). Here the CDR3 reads CATRERSQANYGYTF. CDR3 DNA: TGTGCCACACGGGAACGGTCCCAAGCTAACTATGGCTACACCTTC.

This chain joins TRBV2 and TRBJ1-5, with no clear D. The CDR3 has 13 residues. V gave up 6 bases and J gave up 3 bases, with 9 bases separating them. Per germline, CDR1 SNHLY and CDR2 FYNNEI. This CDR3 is CASRLYLNQPQHF. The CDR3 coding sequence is TGTGCCAGCAGGCTCTATCTCAATCAGCCCCAGCATTTT.

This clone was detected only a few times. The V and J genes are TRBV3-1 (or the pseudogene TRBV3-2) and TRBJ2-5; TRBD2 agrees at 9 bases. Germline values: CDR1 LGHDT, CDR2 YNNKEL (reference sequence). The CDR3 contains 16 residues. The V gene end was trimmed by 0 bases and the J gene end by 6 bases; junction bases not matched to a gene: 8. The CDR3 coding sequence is TGTGCCAGCAGCCAAGATTCAGCGGGGGGCAAGAAGACCCAGTACTTC. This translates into CASSQDSAGGKKTQYF.

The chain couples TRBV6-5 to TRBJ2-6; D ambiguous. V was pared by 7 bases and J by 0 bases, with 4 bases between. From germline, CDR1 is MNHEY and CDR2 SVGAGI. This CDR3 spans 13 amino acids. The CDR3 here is CASKASGANVLTF. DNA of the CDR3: TGTGCCAGCAAAGCCTCTGGGGCCAACGTCCTGACTTTC.

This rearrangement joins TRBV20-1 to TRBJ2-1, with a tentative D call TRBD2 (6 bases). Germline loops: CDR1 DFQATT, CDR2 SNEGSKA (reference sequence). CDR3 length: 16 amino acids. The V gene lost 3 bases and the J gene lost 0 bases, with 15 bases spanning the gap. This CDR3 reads CSASHGGLSSYNEQFF. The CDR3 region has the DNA TGCAGTGCTAGTCATGGGGGACTGAGCTCCTACAATGAGCAGTTCTTC.

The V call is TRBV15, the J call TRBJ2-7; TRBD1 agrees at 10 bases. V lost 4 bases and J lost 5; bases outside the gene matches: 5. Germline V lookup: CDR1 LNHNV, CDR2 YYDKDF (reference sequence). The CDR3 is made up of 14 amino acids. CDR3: CATSKRTGGHEQYF. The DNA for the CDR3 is TGTGCCACCAGCAAGAGGACAGGGGGGCACGAGCAGTACTTC.

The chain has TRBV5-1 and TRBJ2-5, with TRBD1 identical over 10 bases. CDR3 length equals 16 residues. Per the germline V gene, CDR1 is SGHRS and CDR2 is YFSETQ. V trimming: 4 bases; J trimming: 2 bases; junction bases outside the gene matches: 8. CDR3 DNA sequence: TGCGCCAGCAGCCATGGACAGGGGGTAAAACAAGAGACCCAGTACTTC. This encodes CASSHGQGVKQETQYF.

This chain's CDR3 is CASSYRRSFNSPLHF. In DNA, the CDR3 is TGTGCCAGCAGTTATCGGCGGAGCTTTAATTCACCCCTCCACTTT. The chain uses TRBV6-2 or TRBV6-3 and TRBJ1-6; D is undetermined. Germline V gives CDR1 MNHEY, CDR2 SVGEGT. The ends were cut back, 3 bases at V and 6 bases at J, with 12 bases in the middle. The CDR3 has 15 amino acids.

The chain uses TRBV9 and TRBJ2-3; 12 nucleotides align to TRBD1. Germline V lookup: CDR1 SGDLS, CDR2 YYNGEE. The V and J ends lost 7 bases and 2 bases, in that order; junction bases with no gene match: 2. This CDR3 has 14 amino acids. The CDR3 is CASLGQGATDTQYF. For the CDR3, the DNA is TGTGCCAGCTTGGGACAGGGGGCCACAGATACGCAGTATTTT.

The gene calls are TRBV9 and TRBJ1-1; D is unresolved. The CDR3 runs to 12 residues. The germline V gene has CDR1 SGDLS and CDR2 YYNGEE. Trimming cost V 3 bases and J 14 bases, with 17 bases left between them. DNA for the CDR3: TGTGCCAGCAGCGAAATGGGAGGACGACACTTCTTT. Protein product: CASSEMGGRHFF.

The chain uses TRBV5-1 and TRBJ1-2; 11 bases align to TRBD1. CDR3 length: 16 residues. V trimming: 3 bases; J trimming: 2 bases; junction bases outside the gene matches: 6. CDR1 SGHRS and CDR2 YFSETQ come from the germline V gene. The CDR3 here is CASSYGGTGGNYGYTF. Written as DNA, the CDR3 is TGCGCCAGCAGCTACGGCGGGACAGGGGGGAACTATGGCTACACCTTC. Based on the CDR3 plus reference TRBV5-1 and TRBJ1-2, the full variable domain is KAGVTQTPRYLIKTRGQQVTLSCSPISGHRSVSWYQQTPGQGLQFLFEYFSETQRNKGNFPGRFSGRQFSNSRSEMNVSTLELGDSALYLCASSYGGTGGNYGYTFGSGTRLTVV.

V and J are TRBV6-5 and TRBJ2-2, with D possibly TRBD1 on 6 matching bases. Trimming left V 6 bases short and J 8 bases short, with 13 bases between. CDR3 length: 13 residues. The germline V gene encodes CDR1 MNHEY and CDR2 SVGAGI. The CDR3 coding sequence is TGTGCCAGCAGAAACAGGGATCAAGGGGAGCTGTTTTTT. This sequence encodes CASRNRDQGELFF.

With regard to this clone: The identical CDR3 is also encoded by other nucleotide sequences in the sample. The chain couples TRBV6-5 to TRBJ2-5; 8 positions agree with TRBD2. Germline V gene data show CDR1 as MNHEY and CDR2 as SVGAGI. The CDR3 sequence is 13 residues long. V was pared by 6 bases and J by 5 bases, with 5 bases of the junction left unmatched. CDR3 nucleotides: TGTGCCAGCAGCGGGGGGGCCCAGGAGACCCAGTACTTC. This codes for CASSGGAQETQYF.

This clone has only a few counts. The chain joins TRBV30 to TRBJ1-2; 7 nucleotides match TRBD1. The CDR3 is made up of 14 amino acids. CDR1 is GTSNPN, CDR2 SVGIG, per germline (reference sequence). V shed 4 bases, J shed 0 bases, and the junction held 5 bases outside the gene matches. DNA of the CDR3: TGTGCCTGGAATGAAGGGACAGCTAACTATGGCTACACCTTC. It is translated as CAWNEGTANYGYTF.

This chain's CDR3 is CSVIAGDTDTQYF. The CDR3 DNA reads as TGCAGCGTAATTGCGGGAGACACAGATACGCAGTATTTT. The chain joins TRBV29-1 to TRBJ2-3; 7 positions agree with TRBD2. The CDR3 is made up of 13 amino acids. The V gene's germline CDR1 is SQVTM and CDR2 ANQGSEA. J was trimmed by 2 bases and V by 6 bases; bases with no gene match: 5.

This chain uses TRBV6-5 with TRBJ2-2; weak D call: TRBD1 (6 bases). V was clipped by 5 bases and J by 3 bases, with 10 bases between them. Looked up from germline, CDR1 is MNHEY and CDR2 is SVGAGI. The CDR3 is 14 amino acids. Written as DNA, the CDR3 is TGTGCCAGCAGTAACAGGGAGTACACCGGGGAGCTGTTTTTT. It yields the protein CASSNREYTGELFF.

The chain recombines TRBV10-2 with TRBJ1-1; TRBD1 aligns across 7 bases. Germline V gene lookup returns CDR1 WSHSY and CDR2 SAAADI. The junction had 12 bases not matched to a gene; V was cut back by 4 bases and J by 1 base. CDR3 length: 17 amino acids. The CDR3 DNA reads TGCGCCAGCAGTGCAGACGCGGGACAGAATGCGAACACTGAAGCTTTCTTT. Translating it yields CASSADAGQNANTEAFF.

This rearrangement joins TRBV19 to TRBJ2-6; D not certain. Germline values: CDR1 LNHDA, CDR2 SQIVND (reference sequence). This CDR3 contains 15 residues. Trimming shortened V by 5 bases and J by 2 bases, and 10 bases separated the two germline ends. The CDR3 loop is CASSLVQPGANVLTF. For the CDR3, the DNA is TGTGCCAGTAGTTTGGTACAACCTGGGGCCAACGTCCTGACTTTC.

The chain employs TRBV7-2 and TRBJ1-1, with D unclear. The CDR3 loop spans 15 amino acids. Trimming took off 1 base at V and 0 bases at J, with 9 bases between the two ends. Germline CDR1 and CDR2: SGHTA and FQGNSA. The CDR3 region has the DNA TGTGCCAGCAGCTTAGGTAGAGTGCTGAACACTGAAGCTTTCTTT. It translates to CASSLGRVLNTEAFF.

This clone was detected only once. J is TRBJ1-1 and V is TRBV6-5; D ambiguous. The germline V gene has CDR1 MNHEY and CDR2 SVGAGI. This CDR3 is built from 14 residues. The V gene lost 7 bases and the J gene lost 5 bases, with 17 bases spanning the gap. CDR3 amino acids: CASIGRGEGTEAFF. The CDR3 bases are TGTGCCAGCATTGGCCGCGGGGAAGGGACTGAAGCTTTCTTT.

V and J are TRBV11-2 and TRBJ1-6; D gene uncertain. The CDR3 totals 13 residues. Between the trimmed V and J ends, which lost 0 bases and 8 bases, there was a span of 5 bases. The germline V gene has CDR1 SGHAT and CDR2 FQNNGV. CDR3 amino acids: CASSLDLDSPLHF. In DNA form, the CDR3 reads TGTGCCAGCAGCTTAGATCTTGATTCACCCCTCCACTTT. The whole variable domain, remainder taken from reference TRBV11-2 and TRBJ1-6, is EAGVAQSPRYKIIEKRQSVAFWCNPISGHATLYWYQQILGQGPKLLIQFQNNGVVDDSQLPKDRFSAERLKGVDSTLKIQPAKLEDSAVYLCASSLDLDSPLHFGNGTRLTVT.

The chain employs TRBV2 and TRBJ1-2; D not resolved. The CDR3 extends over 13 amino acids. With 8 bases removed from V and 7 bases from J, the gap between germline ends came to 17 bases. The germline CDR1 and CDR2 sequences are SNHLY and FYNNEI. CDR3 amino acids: CASHLEGGPGYTF. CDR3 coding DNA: TGTGCCAGCCACCTTGAGGGAGGGCCTGGCTACACCTTC.

DNA for the CDR3: TGTGCCAGCAGCCACCGGGACATGCATGGCTACACCTTC. Its protein product is CASSHRDMHGYTF. V usage is TRBV3-1 (or the pseudogene TRBV3-2) and J usage is TRBJ1-2; possibly TRBD1 for D (6 bases). CDR3 size: 13 residues. The germline gives CDR1 LGHDT, CDR2 YNNKEL (reference sequence). V dropped 3 bases and J dropped 6 bases, with 11 bases sitting between them.

This CDR3 reads CASSSGQGSNYGYTF. The CDR3 DNA follows: TGTGCCAGCAGCTCCGGACAGGGAAGCAACTATGGCTACACCTTC. The chain employs TRBV11-2 and TRBJ1-2; 8 bases align to TRBD1. Germline V CDR1 and CDR2: SGHAT, FQNNGV. This CDR3 is 15 amino acids long. The junction had 6 bases not matched to a gene; V was cut back by 4 bases and J by 2 bases.

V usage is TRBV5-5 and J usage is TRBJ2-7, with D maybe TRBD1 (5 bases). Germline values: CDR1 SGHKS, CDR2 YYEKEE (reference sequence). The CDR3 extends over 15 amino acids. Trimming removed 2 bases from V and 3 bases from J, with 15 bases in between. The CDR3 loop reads CASSLLAGKDYEQYF. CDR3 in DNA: TGTGCCAGCAGCTTATTGGCAGGGAAGGACTACGAGCAGTACTTC.